The rows below give T cell receptor beta chains drawn from one sample of a study of blood T cells in healthy people across ages. TCRdb reprocessed the 5' RACE reads via MiXCR and lists one record per CDR3 protein. Here the sample spans about 970,000 distinct CDR3 sequences, approximately 50% being singletons. The sample comprised blood. Source of these receptors: a woman aged 55-69 years in good health. Each CDR3 is given with its conserved first and last residue. The order of the fields is V gene, clone size, J gene, D gene, CDR3 protein, CDR3 DNA. A D gene is named only where the DNA matches it firmly. A clone size is listed for some rows: how often the clone was seen (once, few, many), or a class if it is expanded.

TRBV7-3	.	TRBJ2-7	.	CASSPTNGPGEQYF	TGTGCCAGCAGCCCGACCAACGGTCCCGGCGAGCAGTACTTC
TRBV7-9	.	TRBJ1-5	.	CASSLRGEQPQHF	TGTGCCAGCAGCTTAAGAGGGGAGCAGCCCCAGCATTTT
TRBV6-5	.	TRBJ2-7	.	CASSYNQGQYF	TGTGCCAGCAGTTACAATCAGGGGCAGTACTTC
TRBV29-1	few	TRBJ2-7	.	CSVPGERIYEQYF	TGCAGCGTTCCAGGGGAACGGATCTACGAGCAGTACTTC
TRBV3-1	.	TRBJ2-5	.	CASGWGAQETQYF	TGTGCCTCGGGTTGGGGGGCTCAAGAGACCCAGTACTTC
TRBV7-9	.	TRBJ2-7	.	CASSLSGRSNEQYF	TGTGCCAGCAGCTTAAGCGGCCGATCCAACGAGCAGTACTTC
TRBV7-6	.	TRBJ2-5	TRBD2	CASSLIGMGTSLGETQYF	TGTGCCAGCAGCTTAATAGGGATGGGGACTAGCCTAGGGGAGACCCAGTACTTC
TRBV5-1	.	TRBJ2-1	.	CASSGASNEQFF	TGCGCCAGCAGCGGTGCTTCCAATGAGCAGTTCTTC
TRBV7-2	.	TRBJ2-1	.	CGSSLAYFSERTPYNEQFF	TGTGGCAGCAGCTTAGCATACTTTTCAGAGAGGACCCCTTACAATGAGCAGTTCTTC
TRBV12-3/TRBV12-4	.	TRBJ2-5	.	CASSFGPYQETQYF	TGTGCCAGCAGTTTTGGTCCGTACCAAGAGACCCAGTACTTC
TRBV4-1	.	TRBJ1-5	.	CASSQGDRTLLSNQPQHF	TGCGCCAGCAGCCAAGGCGACAGGACACTTCTTAGCAATCAGCCCCAGCATTTT
TRBV20-1	.	TRBJ2-1	.	CSARAGIEQFF	TGCAGTGCTAGAGCGGGAATTGAGCAGTTCTTC
TRBV30	.	TRBJ1-4	.	CAWTGDYEKLFF	TGTGCCTGGACAGGGGACTATGAAAAACTGTTTTTT
TRBV7-3	.	TRBJ2-2	.	CASSSQSGRNTGELFF	TGTGCCAGCAGCTCCCAGTCAGGCAGGAACACCGGGGAGCTGTTTTTT
TRBV28	few	TRBJ2-1	TRBD2	CASERESSYNEQFF	TGTGCCAGCGAGCGGGAAAGCTCCTACAATGAGCAGTTCTTC
TRBV4-2	.	TRBJ1-6	TRBD1	CASSQDSGQGNSPLHF	TGTGCCAGCAGCCAAGACTCGGGACAGGGGAATTCACCCCTCCACTTT